The present T cell receptor beta chain was sequenced within a study of breast tumors, draining lymph nodes, adjacent tissues. TCRdb used MiXCR to reprocess the multiplex PCR reads, holding one entry per CDR3 protein. The sample lists around 250,000 distinct CDR3 sequences; nearly 35% were seen once. Whole-study results and caveats: Tumor repertoires ranked between lymph nodes and nontumor tissue in diversity, with V and J gene preferences. Luminal-like breast cancer showed significantly greater tumor-nontumor repertoire similarity than basal-like breast cancer did. Findings are consistent with lymph node origin and intratumoral expansion of most tumor T cells. That most tumor T cells come from lymph nodes remained unproven.

This clonotype was observed a few times. What it binds is unknown. Sequence at one end of the junction differs from germline and may be a read error. CDR3 length: 15 residues. In germline, CDR1 is SGHVS, CDR2 FQNEAQ. Samples came from axillary lymph nodes draining the breast cancer. This rearrangement joins TRBV7-8 to TRBJ2-5; no clear D. Sequenced material: axillary lymph node tissue. The clonotype comes from a female donor with breast cancer. Some clones in this sample may be carry-over from other donors' samples. The CDR3 bases are TGTGCCAGCAGCGGCCGGTGGACCCCAGAAGAGACCCAGCACTTC. Its protein product is CASSGRWTPEETQHF.